This T cell receptor (beta chain) was retrieved from a study of PD-L1 blockade in urothelial cancer. TCRdb's copy holds only in-frame clones and misses some; the assay was immunoSEQ multiplex PCR. Of fewer than 25,000 clones listed, around 88% are singletons. The CDR3 extends over 14 amino acids. V gave up 6 bases and J gave up 3 bases; unmatched junction bases: 4. Germline CDR1 and CDR2: SQVTM and ANQGSEA. The chain carries TRBV29-1 and TRBJ2-1, with TRBD2 matching 11 bases. The specimen comprised PBMCs, sampled around atezolizumab (anti-PD-L1) treatment. The sequence was collected from a man between 50 and 59 years old with urothelial cancer. The CDR3, as DNA: TGCAGCGTCTCGGGACTAGCGGTCTACAATGAGCAGTTCTTC. It codes for CSVSGLAVYNEQFF.